This T cell receptor beta chain comes out of a study of T cell changes during pregnancy in multiple sclerosis. Generated by immunoSEQ multiplex PCR, the TCRdb table keeps only in-frame clones and is missing some. Seen here are approximately 70,000 clones, 89% observed once, and the top ten hold 0.7% to 0.9%. The CDR3 sequence is 15 residues long. V was cut by 3 bases and J by 4 bases, with 15 bases left in between. CDR1 is MNHEY and CDR2 is SMNVEV in the germline V gene (reference sequence). The sequence derives from a female donor in good health, enrolled as a control in a pregnancy study. The sample was peripheral blood, taken in the first trimester of pregnancy. The chain uses TRBV27 and TRBJ1-1, with a tentative D call TRBD1 (6 bases). The CDR3 sequence: CASSLGAGGVTEAFF. CDR3 nucleotide sequence: TGTGCCAGCAGTTTGGGGGCGGGGGGAGTCACTGAAGCTTTCTTT.